The rows below give T cell receptor beta chains drawn from one sample of a study of T cell changes during pregnancy in multiple sclerosis. Data came from immunoSEQ multiplex PCR; TCRdb stores just in-frame clones and leaves some out. The profile shows 55,000 to 85,000 clones, around 90% of them singletons. This specimen consisted of peripheral blood, obtained after pregnancy. These receptors were taken from a female donor with multiple sclerosis, enrolled in a pregnancy study. The CDR3 runs from the conserved cysteine through the conserved F or W. The D gene is left open where the match is weak. Size is omitted from some rows. Given values are once, few, many or a class for expanded clones.

v_gene	j_gene	d_gene	abundance	CDR3aa	CDR3nt
TRBV5-1	TRBJ2-4	TRBD2	NA	CASSPTSGSDIQYF	TGCGCCAGCAGCCCGACTAGCGGGAGTGACATTCAGTACTTC
TRBV29-1	TRBJ2-7	TRBD1	NA	CSVEGQGAYEQYF	TGCAGCGTTGAGGGACAGGGTGCCTACGAGCAGTACTTC
TRBV19	TRBJ1-5	NA	once	CASSIVQGTQPQHF	TGTGCCAGTAGTATCGTTCAGGGAACTCAGCCCCAGCATTTT
TRBV30	TRBJ2-3	TRBD2	NA	CAWNLFAGGWSDTQYF	TGTGCCTGGAACCTTTTCGCGGGAGGTTGGTCAGATACGCAGTATTTT
TRBV6-1	TRBJ1-1	NA	NA	CASSEIRRRNTEAFF	TGTGCCAGCAGTGAGATTAGACGGAGGAACACTGAAGCTTTCTTT
TRBV5-8	TRBJ2-7	NA	NA	CASSLAGGYAYEQYF	TGTGCCAGCAGCTTGGCAGGGGGGTATGCCTACGAGCAGTACTTC
TRBV6-8	TRBJ1-2	NA	NA	CASFPGVYGYTF	TGTGCCAGCTTTCCCGGGGTCTATGGCTACACCTTC
TRBV7-9	TRBJ1-5	NA	NA	CASSLEQHNQPQHF	TGTGCCAGCAGCTTAGAACAGCACAATCAGCCCCAGCATTTT
TRBV19	TRBJ1-2	NA	few	CASCHRDIYGYTF	TGTGCCAGTTGCCACCGGGACATCTATGGCTACACCTTC
TRBV6-5	TRBJ1-1	NA	NA	CASWRGGTEAFF	TGTGCCAGCTGGAGGGGCGGCACTGAAGCTTTCTTT
TRBV7-9	TRBJ2-7	NA	NA	CASSLGAGEGYEQYF	TGTGCCAGCAGCTTAGGCGCAGGGGAAGGCTACGAGCAGTACTTC
TRBV6-5	TRBJ2-2	TRBD1	NA	CASSRQGNTGELFF	TGTGCCAGCAGTCGACAGGGGAACACCGGGGAGCTGTTTTTT
TRBV10-3	TRBJ2-1	TRBD2	NA	CAISVAGGPPDEQFF	TGTGCCATCAGCGTAGCGGGAGGGCCCCCGGATGAGCAGTTCTTC